This T cell receptor (beta chain) was documented in a study of blood T cell repertoires in COVID-19 (dated by TCRdb to the early 2020s). Concerning the study at large: Samples covering the acute and convalescent phases of COVID-19 were provided by collaborators in the United States, Italy and Spain. The material from the prospective study consisted of cDNA or gDNA derived from T cells, B-cell-depleted T cells, or PBMCs. The dataset comprised deeply sampled blood TCRbeta repertoires from subjects exposed to, actively infected with, or recovered from COVID-19. The repertoires were released in a freely available public database intended as a resource for research on the immune response to SARS-CoV-2. Samples were obtained from the ongoing ImmuneRACE study (first 160 participants) and from 1,200 or so subjects provided by 6 global collaborators. Nearly every sample came with metadata listing a de-identified subject ID, COVID-19 status, age in years and sex. Where available, HLA class I and class II types were obtained from metadata supplied by the sample provider rather than from assay-based typing.

The collaborating institutions used their own protocols to collect whole blood in K2EDTA tubes. For TCRbeta analysis, collaborator samples were shipped as frozen whole blood, as isolated PBMCs, or as DNA extracted from either sample type. TCRbeta CDR3 regions were amplified from genomic DNA by means of the immunoSEQ Assay, a bias-controlled multiplex PCR. In the original analysis: The number of nucleated cells in each sample was estimated from the amplification of reference gene primers within the assay. To quantify the absolute abundance of each unique TCRbeta CDR3 rearrangement, sequence reads were collapsed and filtered. For each sample, productive Simpson clonality was calculated as the square root of Simpson's diversity index across productive rearrangements. TCRdb provides this immuneACCESS table in a form limited to in-frame rearrangements. Some clones are lacking; in checked studies, under half of them reflect an unresolved V gene, and why the rest are absent is not known. That table gives V, J and clone size, and the DNA gave D and trimming. Here the sample has about 58,000 clones; around 89% occur a single time. The ten largest make up about an eighth of the sample.

Relative to germline, V is 6 bases shorter and J is 1 base shorter, with 9 bases between their ends. The germline V gene sets CDR1 to MRHNA and CDR2 to SNTAGT. CDR3 length: 13 amino acids, cysteine to phenylalanine. Here the CDR3 DNA is all that survives: 39 bases in frame from base 1. This clone appeared once. The clone's antigen remains unknown. The sample holds no much larger clone one base away, and base qualities are not on file. General findings and caveats noted by the study authors: The quantity of clinical and demographic metadata differed by source and by participant and was supplied without curation.

The chain joins TRBV6-4 to TRBJ1-1, with a weak D call of TRBD1 (6 bases match). Sequences were obtained from peripheral blood. This clonotype was sampled from a man in his fifties or sixties with active COVID-19. Read as DNA, the sequence is TGTGCCAGCAGACGGACAGAGAACACTGAAGCTTTCTTT. Its coded protein is CASRRTENTEAFF.